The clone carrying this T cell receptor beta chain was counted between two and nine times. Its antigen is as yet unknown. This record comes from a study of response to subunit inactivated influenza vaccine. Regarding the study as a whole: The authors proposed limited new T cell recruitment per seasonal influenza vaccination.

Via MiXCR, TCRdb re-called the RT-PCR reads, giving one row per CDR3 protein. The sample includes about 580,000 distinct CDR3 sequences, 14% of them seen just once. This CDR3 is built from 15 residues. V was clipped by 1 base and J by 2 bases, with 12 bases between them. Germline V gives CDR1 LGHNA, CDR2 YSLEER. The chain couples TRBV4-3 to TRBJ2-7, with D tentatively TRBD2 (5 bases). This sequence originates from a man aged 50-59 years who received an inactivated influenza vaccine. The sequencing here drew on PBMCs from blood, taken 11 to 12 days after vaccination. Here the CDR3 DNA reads TGCGCCAGCAGCCAAGCGCCGGGGAGCCCCTACGAGCAGTACTTC. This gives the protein CASSQAPGSPYEQYF.